Described below is a single T cell receptor beta chain sequence and its context. This sample stems from a study of blood T cell repertoires in COVID-19. On the study more broadly: Acute and convalescent COVID-19 specimens originated in the United States, Italy and Spain. PBMCs, B-cell-depleted T cells, or T cells provided the cDNA or gDNA that made up the material.

The CDR3 runs 16 residues. Germline CDR1 SEHNR, CDR2 FQNEAQ (reference sequence). The V and J ends lost 3 bases and 1 base, in that order; junction bases with no gene match: 5. Authors' processing steps: Counts of nucleated cells, estimated from reference gene primer amplification, were obtained. The table came from immunoSEQ multiplex PCR; TCRdb's copy has only in-frame clones and leaves some out. The V and J calls and clone size are taken from that table; D and trimming were inferred from the DNA. The sample consists of around 250,000 clones, about 89% of them appearing once. The V gene is TRBV7-9, the J gene TRBJ2-3; 9 bases are a match to TRBD1. The receptor was isolated from a man aged 35 to 55 with active or convalescent COVID-19. Sequenced input: peripheral blood. The CDR3 here is CASSLDRGSGTDTQYF. Here the CDR3 DNA reads TGTGCCAGCAGCTTGGACAGGGGAAGCGGCACAGATACGCAGTATTTT.